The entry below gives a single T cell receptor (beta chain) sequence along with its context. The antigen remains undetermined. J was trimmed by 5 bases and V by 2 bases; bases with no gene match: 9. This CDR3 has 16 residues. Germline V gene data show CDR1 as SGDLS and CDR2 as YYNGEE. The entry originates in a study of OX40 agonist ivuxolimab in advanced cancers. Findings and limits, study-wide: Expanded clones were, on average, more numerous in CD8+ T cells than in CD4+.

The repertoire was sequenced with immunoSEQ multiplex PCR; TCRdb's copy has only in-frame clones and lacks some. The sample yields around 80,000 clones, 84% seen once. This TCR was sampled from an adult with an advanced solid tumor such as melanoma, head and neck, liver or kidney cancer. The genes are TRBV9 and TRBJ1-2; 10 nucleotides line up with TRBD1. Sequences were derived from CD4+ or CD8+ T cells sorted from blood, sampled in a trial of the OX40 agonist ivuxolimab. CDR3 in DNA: TGTGCCAGCAGCGTTACAGACAGGGGGCTTGGGTATGGCTACACCTTC. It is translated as CASSVTDRGLGYGYTF.